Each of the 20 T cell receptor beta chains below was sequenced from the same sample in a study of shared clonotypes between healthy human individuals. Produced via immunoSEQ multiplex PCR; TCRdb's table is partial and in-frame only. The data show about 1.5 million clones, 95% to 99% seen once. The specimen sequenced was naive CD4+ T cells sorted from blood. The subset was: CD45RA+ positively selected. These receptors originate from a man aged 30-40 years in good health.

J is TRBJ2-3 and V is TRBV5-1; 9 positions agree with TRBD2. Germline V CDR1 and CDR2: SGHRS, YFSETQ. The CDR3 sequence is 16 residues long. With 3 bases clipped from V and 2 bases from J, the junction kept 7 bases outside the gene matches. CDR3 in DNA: TGCGCCAGCAGCTCAAGTTCTAGCGGGATCACAGATACGCAGTATTTT. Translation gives CASSSSSSGITDTQYF. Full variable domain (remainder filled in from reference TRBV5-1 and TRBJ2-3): KAGVTQTPRYLIKTRGQQVTLSCSPISGHRSVSWYQQTPGQGLQFLFEYFSETQRNKGNFPGRFSGRQFSNSRSEMNVSTLELGDSALYLCASSSSSSGITDTQYFGPGTRLTVL.

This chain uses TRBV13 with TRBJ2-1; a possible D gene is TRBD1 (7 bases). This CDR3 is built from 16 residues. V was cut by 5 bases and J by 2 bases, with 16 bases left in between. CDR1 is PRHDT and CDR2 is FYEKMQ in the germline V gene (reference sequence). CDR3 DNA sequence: TGTGCCAGCAGCGCTAGCAGGGGGGAGCCCTACAATGAGCAGTTCTTC. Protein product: CASSASRGEPYNEQFF.

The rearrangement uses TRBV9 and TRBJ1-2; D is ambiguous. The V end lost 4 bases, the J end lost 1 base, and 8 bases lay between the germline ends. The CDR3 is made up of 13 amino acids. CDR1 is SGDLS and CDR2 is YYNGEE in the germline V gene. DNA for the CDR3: TGTGCCAGCAGCCCTCAAAATAACTATGGCTACACCTTC. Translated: CASSPQNNYGYTF.

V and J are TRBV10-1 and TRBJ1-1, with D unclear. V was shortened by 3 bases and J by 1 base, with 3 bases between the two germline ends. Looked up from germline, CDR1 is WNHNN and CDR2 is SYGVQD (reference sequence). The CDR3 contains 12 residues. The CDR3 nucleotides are TGCGCCAGCAGTGACGCGAACACTGAAGCTTTCTTT. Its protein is CASSDANTEAFF.

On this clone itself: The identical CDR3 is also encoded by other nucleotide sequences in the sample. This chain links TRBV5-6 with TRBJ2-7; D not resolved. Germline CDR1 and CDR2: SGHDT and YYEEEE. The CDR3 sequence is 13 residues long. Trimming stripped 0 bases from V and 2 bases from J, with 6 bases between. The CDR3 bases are TGTGCCAGCAGCTTGGGCAGCCCCTACGAGCAGTACTTC. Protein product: CASSLGSPYEQYF.

The CDR3 sequence: CASSPQTGKREQYF. DNA of the CDR3: TGTGCCAGCAGTCCTCAGACAGGGAAACGCGAGCAGTACTTC. The chain uses TRBV27 and TRBJ2-7; 7 bases map to TRBD1. V lost 5 bases and J lost 6; bases outside the gene matches: 10. This CDR3 is built from 14 residues. The germline V gene encodes CDR1 MNHEY and CDR2 SMNVEV (reference sequence).

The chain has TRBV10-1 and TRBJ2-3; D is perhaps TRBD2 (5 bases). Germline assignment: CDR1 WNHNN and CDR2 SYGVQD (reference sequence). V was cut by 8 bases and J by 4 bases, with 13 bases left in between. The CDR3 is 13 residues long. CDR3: CASSRGSADTQYF. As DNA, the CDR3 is TGCGCCAGCTCTCGTGGGAGCGCAGATACGCAGTATTTT.

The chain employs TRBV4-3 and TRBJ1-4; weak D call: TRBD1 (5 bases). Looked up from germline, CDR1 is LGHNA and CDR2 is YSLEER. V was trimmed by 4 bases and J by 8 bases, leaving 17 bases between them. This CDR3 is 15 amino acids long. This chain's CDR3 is CASSRSGPGGEKLFF. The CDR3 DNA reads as TGCGCCAGCAGCCGATCGGGACCGGGAGGGGAAAAACTGTTTTTT.

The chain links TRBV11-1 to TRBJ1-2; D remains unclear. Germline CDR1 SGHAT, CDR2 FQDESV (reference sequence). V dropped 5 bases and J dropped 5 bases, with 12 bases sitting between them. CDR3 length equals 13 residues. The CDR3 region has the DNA TGTGCCAGCAGCCCTACACAAAAATATGGCTACACCTTC. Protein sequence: CASSPTQKYGYTF. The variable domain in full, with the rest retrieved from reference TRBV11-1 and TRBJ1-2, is EAEVAQSPRYKITEKSQAVAFWCDPISGHATLYWYRQILGQGPELLVQFQDESVVDDSQLPKDRFSAERLKGVDSTLKIQPAELGDSAMYLCASSPTQKYGYTFGSGTRLTVV.

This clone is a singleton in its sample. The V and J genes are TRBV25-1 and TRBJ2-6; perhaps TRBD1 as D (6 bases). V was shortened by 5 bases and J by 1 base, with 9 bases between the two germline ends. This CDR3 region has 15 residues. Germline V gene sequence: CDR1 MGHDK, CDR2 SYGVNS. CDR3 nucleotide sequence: TGTGCCAGCAGTCCCACAGGGTCTGGGGCCAACGTCCTGACTTTC. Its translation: CASSPTGSGANVLTF.

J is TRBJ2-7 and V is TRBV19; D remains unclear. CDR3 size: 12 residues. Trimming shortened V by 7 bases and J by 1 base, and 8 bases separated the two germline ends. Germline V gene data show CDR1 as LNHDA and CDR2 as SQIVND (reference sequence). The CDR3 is CASIAPSYEQYF. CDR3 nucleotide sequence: TGTGCCAGTATTGCACCTTCCTACGAGCAGTACTTC.

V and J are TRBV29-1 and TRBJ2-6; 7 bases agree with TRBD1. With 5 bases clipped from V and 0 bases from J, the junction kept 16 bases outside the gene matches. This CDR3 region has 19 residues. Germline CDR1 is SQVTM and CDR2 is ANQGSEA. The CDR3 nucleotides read TGCAGCGTTCTCCCGATGGGGGACAGAGAGGCCTCTGGGGCCAACGTCCTGACTTTC. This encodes CSVLPMGDREASGANVLTF.

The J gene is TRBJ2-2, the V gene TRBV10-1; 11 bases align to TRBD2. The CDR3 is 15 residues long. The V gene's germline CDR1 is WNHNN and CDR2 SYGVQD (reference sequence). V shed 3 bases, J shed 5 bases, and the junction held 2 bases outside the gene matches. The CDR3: CASSELAGGTGELFF. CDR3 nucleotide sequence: TGCGCCAGCAGTGAATTAGCGGGAGGGACCGGGGAGCTGTTTTTT.

This CDR3 reads CASSLDSGELFF. For the CDR3, the DNA is TGTGCCAGCAGTTTAGACTCCGGGGAGCTGTTTTTT. V usage is TRBV7-3 and J usage is TRBJ2-2, with unresolved D. The CDR3 has 12 residues. The germline gives CDR1 SGHTA, CDR2 FQGTGA. V gave up 6 bases and J gave up 6 bases, with 8 bases separating them. Drawing the rest from reference TRBV7-3 and TRBJ2-2, the complete variable domain is GAGVSQTPSNKVTEKGKYVELRCDPISGHTALYWYRQSLGQGPEFLIYFQGTGAADDSGLPNDRFFAVRPEGSVSTLKIQRTERGDSAVYLCASSLDSGELFFGEGSRLTVL.

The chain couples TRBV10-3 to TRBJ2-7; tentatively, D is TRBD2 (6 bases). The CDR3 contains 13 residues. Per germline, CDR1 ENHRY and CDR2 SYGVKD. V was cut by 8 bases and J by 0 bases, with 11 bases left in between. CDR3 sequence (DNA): TGTGCCATCCAGAGGGACTTCTCCTACGAGCAGTACTTC. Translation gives CAIQRDFSYEQYF.

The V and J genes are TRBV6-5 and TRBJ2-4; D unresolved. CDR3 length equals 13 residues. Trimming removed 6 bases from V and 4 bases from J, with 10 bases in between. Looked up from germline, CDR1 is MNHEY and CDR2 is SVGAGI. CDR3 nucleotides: TGTGCCAGCAGCCCCCGGGCAAAAAACATTCAGTACTTC. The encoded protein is CASSPRAKNIQYF.

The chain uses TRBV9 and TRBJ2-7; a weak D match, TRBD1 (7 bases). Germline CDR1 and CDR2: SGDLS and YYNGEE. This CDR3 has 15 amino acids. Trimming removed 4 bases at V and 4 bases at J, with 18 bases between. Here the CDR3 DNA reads TGTGCCAGCAGCCAGGGGGTAGCGGAGGGGTACGAGCAGTACTTC. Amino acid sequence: CASSQGVAEGYEQYF.

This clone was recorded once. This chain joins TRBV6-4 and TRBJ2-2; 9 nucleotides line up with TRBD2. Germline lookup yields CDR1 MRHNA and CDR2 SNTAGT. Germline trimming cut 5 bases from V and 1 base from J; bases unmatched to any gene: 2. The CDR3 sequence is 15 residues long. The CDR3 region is CASSQLAGNTGELFF. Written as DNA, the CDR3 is TGTGCCAGCAGTCAACTAGCGGGGAACACCGGGGAGCTGTTTTTT.

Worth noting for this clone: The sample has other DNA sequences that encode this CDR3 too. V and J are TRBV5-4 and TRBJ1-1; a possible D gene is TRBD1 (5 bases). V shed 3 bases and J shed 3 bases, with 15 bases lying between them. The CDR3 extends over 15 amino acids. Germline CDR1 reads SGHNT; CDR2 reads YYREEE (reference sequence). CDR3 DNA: TGTGCCAGCAGCTCCCCCAGGGAAGGAGACACTGAAGCTTTCTTT. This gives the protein CASSSPREGDTEAFF.

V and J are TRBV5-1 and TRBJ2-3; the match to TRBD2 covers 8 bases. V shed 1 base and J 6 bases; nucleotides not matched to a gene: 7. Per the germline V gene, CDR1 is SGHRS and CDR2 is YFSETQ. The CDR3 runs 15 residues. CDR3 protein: CASSLRLAGYDTQYF. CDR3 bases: TGCGCCAGCAGCTTGAGGCTAGCGGGTTATGATACGCAGTATTTT.